The next 15 T cell receptor beta chains were all read from a single sample in a study of blood T cell repertoires in COVID-19. The repertoire was sequenced with immunoSEQ multiplex PCR; TCRdb's copy has only in-frame clones and lacks some. The table shows about 200,000 clones, with roughly 90% occurring only once. Material: PBMCs or T cells enriched from blood (not recorded which). These receptors were collected from a woman aged 18-30 years who had recovered from COVID-19.

The chain recombines TRBV28 with TRBJ2-7, with a tentative D call TRBD2 (5 bases). Germline CDR1 and CDR2: MDHEN and SYDVKM. The CDR3 has 12 residues. V gave up 3 bases and J gave up 5 bases, with 8 bases separating them. The CDR3 DNA sequence: TGTGCCAGCAGTTTGCCTAGCCACGAGCAGTACTTC. This translates into CASSLPSHEQYF.

The V gene is TRBV30, the J gene TRBJ2-1; D gene unclear. Per germline, CDR1 GTSNPN and CDR2 SVGIG (reference sequence). V gave up 2 bases and J gave up 0 bases, with 17 bases separating them. CDR3 length: 17 amino acids. In DNA form, the CDR3 reads TGTGCCTGGAGTACCCTCTGGGCCCCGTTCTCCTACAATGAGCAGTTCTTC. Residues: CAWSTLWAPFSYNEQFF.

This sequence joins TRBV4-1 and TRBJ1-1, with 8 bases matching TRBD1. The CDR3 is made up of 16 amino acids. J lost 0 bases, V lost 3 bases, and 6 bases had no gene match. Germline values: CDR1 MGHRA, CDR2 YSYEKL. In nucleotides, the CDR3 is TGCGCCAGCAGCCACAGGGGGCAGGTGATGAACACTGAAGCTTTCTTT. As protein: CASSHRGQVMNTEAFF.

The chain combines TRBV6-4 with TRBJ1-2, with a possible D match to TRBD1 (6 bases). The germline gives CDR1 MRHNA, CDR2 SNTAGT. There are 18 residues in the CDR3. Between the trimmed V and J ends, which lost 2 bases and 3 bases, there was a span of 22 bases. The chain's CDR3 is CASSDRTEKGGEDYGYTF. CDR3 bases: TGTGCCAGCAGTGACCGAACAGAAAAAGGGGGGGAGGACTATGGCTACACCTTC.

The chain has TRBV5-1 and TRBJ2-6; D unresolved. CDR1 SGHRS and CDR2 YFSETQ come from the germline V gene. V lost 0 bases and J lost 6, with 7 bases in between. The CDR3 extends over 14 amino acids. CDR3 sequence (DNA): TGCGCCAGCAGCTTGGCCTTTTTGGCCAACGTCCTGACTTTC. It encodes CASSLAFLANVLTF.

The chain combines TRBV28 with TRBJ2-3; D is perhaps TRBD1 (6 bases). Trimming shortened V by 4 bases and J by 2 bases, and 19 bases separated the two germline ends. This CDR3 contains 17 residues. Germline lookup yields CDR1 MDHEN and CDR2 SYDVKM. The CDR3 loop reads CASSSKTGHEYTDTQYF. In DNA, the CDR3 is TGTGCCAGCAGTTCCAAAACGGGACATGAATACACAGATACGCAGTATTTT.

This clone was counted a single time. This chain uses TRBV2 with TRBJ1-1; D gene uncertain. The length of the CDR3 is 15 residues. The V and J ends lost 4 bases and 0 bases respectively, with 12 bases between them. Germline CDR1 reads SNHLY; CDR2 reads FYNNEI. CDR3 amino acids: CASSGSSRVNTEAFF. CDR3 sequence (DNA): TGTGCCAGCAGTGGGTCTTCACGCGTGAACACTGAAGCTTTCTTT.

The V call is TRBV7-9, the J call TRBJ1-3, with D possibly TRBD1 on 5 matching bases. Germline lookup yields CDR1 SEHNR and CDR2 FQNEAQ (reference sequence). The CDR3 sequence is 15 residues long. The ends were cut back, 1 base at V and 3 bases at J, with 10 bases in the middle. The CDR3 sequence is CASSLEGQIGNTIYF. Here the CDR3 DNA reads TGTGCCAGCAGCTTAGAGGGGCAGATTGGAAACACCATATATTTT.

The CDR3 DNA follows: TGTGCCAGCAGCTGGCCGAATTCACCCCTCCACTTT. As protein: CASSWPNSPLHF. V is TRBV12-3 or TRBV12-4 and J is TRBJ1-6, with D hard to call. The CDR3 runs to 12 residues. V dropped 6 bases and J dropped 7 bases, with 7 bases sitting between them.

The chain combines TRBV11-3 with TRBJ1-1, with 11 bases fitting TRBD1. Germline V gene lookup returns CDR1 SGHNT and CDR2 YENEEA. This CDR3 has 19 amino acids. Unmatched junction bases numbered 17, after V lost 5 bases and J lost 3 bases. The CDR3 DNA reads TGTGCCAGCAGCCCATGGACAGGGGGCGAAAGATCGCGCGACACTGAAGCTTTCTTT. This translates into CASSPWTGGERSRDTEAFF.

J is TRBJ2-6 and V is TRBV5-5, with D possibly matching TRBD1 (6 bases). V was shortened by 1 base and J by 0 bases, with 8 bases between the two germline ends. Per the germline V gene, CDR1 is SGHKS and CDR2 is YYEKEE (reference sequence). The CDR3 is 16 amino acids. DNA for the CDR3: TGTGCCAGCAGCTTGCAGGGGAGCTCTGGGGCCAACGTCCTGACTTTC. Its translation: CASSLQGSSGANVLTF. Combining the CDR3 with reference TRBV5-5 and TRBJ2-6 gives the whole variable domain DAGVTQSPTHLIKTRGQQVTLRCSPISGHKSVSWYQQVLGQGPQFIFQYYEKEERGRGNFPDRFSARQFPNYSSELNVNALLLGDSALYLCASSLQGSSGANVLTFGAGSRLTVL.

Only a few counts were recorded for this clone. CDR3 bases: TGCGCCAGCAGCTACGGACAGGGGCACCCCTCCTACAATGAGCAGTTCTTC. It translates to CASSYGQGHPSYNEQFF. The genes are TRBV5-1 and TRBJ2-1; TRBD1 matches 9 bases. The CDR3 has 17 residues. Looked up from germline, CDR1 is SGHRS and CDR2 is YFSETQ. Trimming at V came to 3 bases and at J to 0 bases, leaving 7 bases not matched to a gene.

This clone was seen once. The chain is built from TRBV13 and TRBJ2-1, with D perhaps TRBD1 (7 bases). V lost 1 base and J lost 10, with 23 bases in between. The CDR3 covers 17 residues. Germline lookup yields CDR1 PRHDT and CDR2 FYEKMQ (reference sequence). The CDR3 reads CASSLVWRQGGATEQFF. CDR3 sequence (DNA): TGTGCCAGCAGCTTAGTCTGGCGGCAGGGGGGCGCGACCGAGCAGTTCTTC.

The CDR3 region has the DNA TGTGCCAGCAGTTTAGCCGGGACAGGGTTGAAGACCCAGTACTTC. Its translation: CASSLAGTGLKTQYF. This chain links TRBV27 with TRBJ2-5; 9 nucleotides align to TRBD1. The CDR3 sequence is 15 residues long. The germline V gene encodes CDR1 MNHEY and CDR2 SMNVEV (reference sequence). V was clipped by 2 bases and J by 6 bases; unmatched bases: 7.

CDR3 coding DNA: TGTGCTAGTGGTTTGGAGAGACTCGAGGGGGCTCCCGAATATGGTGAGCAGTTCTTC. Translated: CASGLERLEGAPEYGEQFF. This chain uses TRBV12-5 with TRBJ2-1, with TRBD1 matching over 7 bases. CDR3 length equals 19 residues. With 1 base clipped from V and 9 bases from J, the junction kept 21 bases outside the gene matches. Looked up from germline, CDR1 is LGHNT and CDR2 is FRNRAP.